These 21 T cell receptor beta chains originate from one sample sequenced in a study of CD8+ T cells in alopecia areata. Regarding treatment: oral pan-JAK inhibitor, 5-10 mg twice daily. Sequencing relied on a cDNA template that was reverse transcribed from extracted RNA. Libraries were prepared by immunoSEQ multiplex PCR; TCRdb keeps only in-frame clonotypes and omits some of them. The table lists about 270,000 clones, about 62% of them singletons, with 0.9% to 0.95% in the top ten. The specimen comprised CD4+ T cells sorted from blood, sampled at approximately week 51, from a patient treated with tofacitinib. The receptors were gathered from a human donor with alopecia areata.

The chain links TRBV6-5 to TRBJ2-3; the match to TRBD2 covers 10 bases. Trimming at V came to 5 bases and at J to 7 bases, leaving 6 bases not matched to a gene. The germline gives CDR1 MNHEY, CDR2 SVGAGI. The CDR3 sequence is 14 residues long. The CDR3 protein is CASSPSGGAYTQYF. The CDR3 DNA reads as TGTGCCAGCAGTCCTAGCGGGGGTGCCTATACGCAGTATTTT.

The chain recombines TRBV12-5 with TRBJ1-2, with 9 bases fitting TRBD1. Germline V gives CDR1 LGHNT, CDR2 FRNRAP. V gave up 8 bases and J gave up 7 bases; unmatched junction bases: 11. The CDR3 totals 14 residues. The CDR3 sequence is CASTDDRGDSGYTF. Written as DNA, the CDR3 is TGTGCTAGTACCGATGACAGGGGGGATAGTGGCTACACCTTC. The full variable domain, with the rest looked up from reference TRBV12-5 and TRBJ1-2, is DARVTQTPRHKVTEMGQEVTMRCQPILGHNTVFWYRQTMMQGLELLAYFRNRAPLDDSGMPKDRFSAEMPDATLATLKIQPSEPRDSAVYFCASTDDRGDSGYTFGSGTRLTVV.

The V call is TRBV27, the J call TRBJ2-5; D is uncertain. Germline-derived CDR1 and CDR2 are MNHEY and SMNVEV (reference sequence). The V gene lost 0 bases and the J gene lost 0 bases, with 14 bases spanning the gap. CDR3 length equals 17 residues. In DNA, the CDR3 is TGTGCCAGCAGTTTATCGGCCTCCCCCTCGTACCAAGAGACCCAGTACTTC. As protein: CASSLSASPSYQETQYF.

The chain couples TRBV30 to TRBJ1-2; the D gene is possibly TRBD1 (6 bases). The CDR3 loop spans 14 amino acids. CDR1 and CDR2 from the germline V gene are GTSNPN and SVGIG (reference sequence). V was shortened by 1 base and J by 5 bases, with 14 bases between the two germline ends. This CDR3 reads CAWSALHRAYGYTF. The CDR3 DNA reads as TGTGCCTGGAGTGCCCTCCACAGGGCTTATGGCTACACCTTC.

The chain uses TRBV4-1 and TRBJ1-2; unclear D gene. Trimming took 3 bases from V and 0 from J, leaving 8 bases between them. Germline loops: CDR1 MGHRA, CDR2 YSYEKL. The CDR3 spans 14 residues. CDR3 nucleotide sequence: TGCGCCAGCAGCCAGGGCTACGCTAACTATGGCTACACCTTC. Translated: CASSQGYANYGYTF.

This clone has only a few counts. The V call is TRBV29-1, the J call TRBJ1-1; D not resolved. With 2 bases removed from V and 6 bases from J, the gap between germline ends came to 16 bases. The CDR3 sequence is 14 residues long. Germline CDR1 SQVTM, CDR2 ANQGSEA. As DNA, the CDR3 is TGCAGCGTTGAAAAGGATGTAGGGAGGGCTGAAGCTTTCTTT. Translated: CSVEKDVGRAEAFF.

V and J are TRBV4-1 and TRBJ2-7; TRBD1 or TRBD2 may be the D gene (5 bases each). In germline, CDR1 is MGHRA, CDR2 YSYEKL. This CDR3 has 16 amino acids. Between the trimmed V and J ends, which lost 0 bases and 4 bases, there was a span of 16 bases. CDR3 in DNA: TGCGCCAGCAGCCAAGATCGCACGGGACGGCTATACGAGCAGTACTTC. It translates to CASSQDRTGRLYEQYF.

Here the CDR3 reads CSVGGANRGPYEQYF. DNA of the CDR3: TGCAGCGTTGGAGGGGCGAACAGGGGACCCTACGAGCAGTACTTC. V and J are TRBV29-1 and TRBJ2-7, with 7 bases that match TRBD1. Unmatched junction bases numbered 11, after V lost 4 bases and J lost 2 bases. Per germline, CDR1 SQVTM and CDR2 ANQGSEA. This CDR3 has 15 amino acids.

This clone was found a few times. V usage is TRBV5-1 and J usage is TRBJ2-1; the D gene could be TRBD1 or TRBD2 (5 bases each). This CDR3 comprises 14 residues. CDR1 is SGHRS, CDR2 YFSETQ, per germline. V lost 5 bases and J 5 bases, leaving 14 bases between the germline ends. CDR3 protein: CASSPGRVDNEQFF. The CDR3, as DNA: TGCGCCAGCAGTCCGGGGCGCGTCGACAATGAGCAGTTCTTC.

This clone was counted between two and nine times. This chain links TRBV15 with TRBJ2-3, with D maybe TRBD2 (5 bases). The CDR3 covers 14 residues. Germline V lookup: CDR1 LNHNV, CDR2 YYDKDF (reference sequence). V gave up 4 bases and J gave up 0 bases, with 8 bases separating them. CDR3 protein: CATSMRVSTDTQYF. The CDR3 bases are TGTGCCACCAGCATGAGGGTCAGCACAGATACGCAGTATTTT.

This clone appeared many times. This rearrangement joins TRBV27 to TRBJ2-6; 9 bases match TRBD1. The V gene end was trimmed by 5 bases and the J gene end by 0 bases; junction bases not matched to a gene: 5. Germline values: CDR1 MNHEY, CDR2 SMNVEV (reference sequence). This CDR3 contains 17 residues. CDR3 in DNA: TGTGCCAGCAGTAGGGGACAGGGATTCTCTGGGGCCAACGTCCTGACTTTC. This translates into CASSRGQGFSGANVLTF.

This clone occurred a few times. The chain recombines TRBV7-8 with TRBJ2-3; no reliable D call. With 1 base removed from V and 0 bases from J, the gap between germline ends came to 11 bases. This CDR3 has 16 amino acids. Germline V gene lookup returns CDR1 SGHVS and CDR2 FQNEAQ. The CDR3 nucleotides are TGTGCCAGCAGCTTAGAGTCGGCCACTAGCACAGATACGCAGTATTTT. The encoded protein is CASSLESATSTDTQYF.

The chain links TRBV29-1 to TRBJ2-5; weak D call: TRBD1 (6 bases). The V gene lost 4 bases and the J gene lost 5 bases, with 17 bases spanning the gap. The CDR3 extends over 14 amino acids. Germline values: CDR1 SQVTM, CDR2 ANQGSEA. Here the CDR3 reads CSVGSEGVAETQYF. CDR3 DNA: TGCAGCGTTGGTAGTGAGGGGGTGGCGGAGACCCAGTACTTC.

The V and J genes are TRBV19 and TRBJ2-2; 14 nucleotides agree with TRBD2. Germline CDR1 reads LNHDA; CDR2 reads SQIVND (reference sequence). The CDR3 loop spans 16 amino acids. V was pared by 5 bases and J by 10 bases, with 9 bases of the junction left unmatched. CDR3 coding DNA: TGTGCCAGTAGTGCCAGACTAGCGGGGGGGCCGACGGAGCTGTTTTTT. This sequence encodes CASSARLAGGPTELFF.

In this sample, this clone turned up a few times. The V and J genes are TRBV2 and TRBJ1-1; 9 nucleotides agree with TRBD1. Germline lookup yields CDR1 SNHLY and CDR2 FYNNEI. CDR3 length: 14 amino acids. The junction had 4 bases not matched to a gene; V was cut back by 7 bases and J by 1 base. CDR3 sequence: CASIPTGGNTEAFF. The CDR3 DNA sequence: TGTGCCAGCATCCCGACAGGGGGGAACACTGAAGCTTTCTTT.

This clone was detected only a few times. CDR3 amino acids: CSVKLAKNIQYF. In nucleotides, the CDR3 is TGCAGCGTAAAGTTAGCCAAAAACATTCAGTACTTC. The chain employs TRBV29-1 and TRBJ2-4; D unresolved. Trimming cost V 6 bases and J 0 bases, with 6 bases left between them. Germline V lookup: CDR1 SQVTM, CDR2 ANQGSEA. The CDR3 spans 12 residues.

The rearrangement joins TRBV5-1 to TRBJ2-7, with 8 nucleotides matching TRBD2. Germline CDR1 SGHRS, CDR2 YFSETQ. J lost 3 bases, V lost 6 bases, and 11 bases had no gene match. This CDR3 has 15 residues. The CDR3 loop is CASTHSGGGNYEQYF. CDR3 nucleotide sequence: TGCGCCAGCACCCATTCCGGCGGGGGGAACTACGAGCAGTACTTC. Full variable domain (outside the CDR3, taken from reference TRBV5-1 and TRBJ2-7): KAGVTQTPRYLIKTRGQQVTLSCSPISGHRSVSWYQQTPGQGLQFLFEYFSETQRNKGNFPGRFSGRQFSNSRSEMNVSTLELGDSALYLCASTHSGGGNYEQYFGPGTRLTVT.

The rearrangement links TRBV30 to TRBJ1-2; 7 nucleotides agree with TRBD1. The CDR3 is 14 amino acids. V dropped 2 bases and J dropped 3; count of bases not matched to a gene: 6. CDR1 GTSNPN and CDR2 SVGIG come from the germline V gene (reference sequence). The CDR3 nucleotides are TGTGCCTGGAGTTCGAGACAGGGTCACTATGGCTACACCTTC. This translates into CAWSSRQGHYGYTF.

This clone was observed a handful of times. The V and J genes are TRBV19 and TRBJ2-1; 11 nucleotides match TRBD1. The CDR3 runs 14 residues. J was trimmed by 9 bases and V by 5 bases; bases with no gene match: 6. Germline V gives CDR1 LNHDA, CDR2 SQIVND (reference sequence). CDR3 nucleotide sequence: TGTGCCAGTAGTCCGAGGGACAGGGGGGGTGAGCAGTTCTTC. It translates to CASSPRDRGGEQFF. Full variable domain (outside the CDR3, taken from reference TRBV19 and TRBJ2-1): DGGITQSPKYLFRKEGQNVTLSCEQNLNHDAMYWYRQDPGQGLRLIYYSQIVNDFQKGDIAEGYSVSREKKESFPLTVTSAQKNPTAFYLCASSPRDRGGEQFFGPGTRLTVL.

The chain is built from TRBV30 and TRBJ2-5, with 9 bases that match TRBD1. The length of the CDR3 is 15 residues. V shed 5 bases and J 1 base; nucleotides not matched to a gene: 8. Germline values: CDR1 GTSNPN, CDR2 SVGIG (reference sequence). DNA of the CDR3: TGTGCCTGGGGGGGACAGGGAGGATTCCAAGAGACCCAGTACTTC. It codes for CAWGGQGGFQETQYF.

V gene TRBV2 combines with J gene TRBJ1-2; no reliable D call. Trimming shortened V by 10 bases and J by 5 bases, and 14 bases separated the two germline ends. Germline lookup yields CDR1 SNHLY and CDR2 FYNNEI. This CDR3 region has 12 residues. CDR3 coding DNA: TGTGCCATATCGAGAGGCCCGTATGGCTACACCTTC. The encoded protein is CAISRGPYGYTF.